Listed below are T cell receptor beta chains from one sample, sequenced in a study of T cell responses to AZD1222 COVID-19 vaccine. Libraries were prepared by immunoSEQ multiplex PCR; TCRdb keeps only in-frame clonotypes and omits some of them. The data hold 45,000 to 60,000 clones, with 70% to 90% observed a single time. The sequenced sample was peripheral blood, obtained on day 0 of AZD1222 vaccination. These receptors originate from an adult in good health. CDR3s include the opening cysteine and the closing phenylalanine or tryptophan. The D gene is left open where the match is weak. Clone size is shown for a subset of rows, as once, few, many or a class of expanded clone.

d_call,j_call,clone_size,v_call,cdr3_length,cdr3_aa,cdr3_nt
-,TRBJ1-5,-,TRBV28,12,CASTASNQPQHF,TGTGCCAGCACCGCATCCAATCAGCCCCAGCATTTT
-,TRBJ1-1,-,TRBV13,11,CASSLGRGAFF,TGTGCCAGCAGCTTAGGAAGGGGAGCTTTCTTT
TRBD2,TRBJ2-7,-,TRBV7-3,14,CASSFTSGRAEQYF,TGTGCCAGCAGCTTTACTAGCGGGAGGGCCGAGCAGTACTTC
TRBD1,TRBJ2-5,-,TRBV5-1,13,CASSFSRGQTQYF,TGCGCCAGCAGCTTCAGCAGGGGGCAGACCCAGTACTTC
-,TRBJ1-1,-,TRBV5-1,13,CASSLGAETEAFF,TGCGCCAGCAGCTTGGGGGCAGAGACTGAAGCTTTCTTT
-,TRBJ2-7,-,TRBV14,13,CASSPLGSYEQYF,TGTGCCAGCAGCCCCCTGGGGTCCTACGAGCAGTACTTC
-,TRBJ1-1,-,TRBV6-5,13,CASSYTDYTEAFF,TGTGCCAGCAGTTACACAGACTACACTGAAGCTTTCTTT
-,TRBJ1-1,-,TRBV18,14,CASSPRGGWDEAFF,TGTGCCAGCTCACCCCGGGGAGGCTGGGATGAAGCTTTCTTT
TRBD2,TRBJ2-4,-,TRBV6-5,13,CATIGASGNIQYF,TGTGCCACCATTGGGGCTAGCGGGAACATTCAGTACTTC
-,TRBJ2-7,-,TRBV18,18,CASSPAGHKEGRIYEQYF,TGTGCCAGCTCACCGGCGGGACACAAGGAAGGACGCATTTACGAGCAGTACTTC
-,TRBJ2-5,-,TRBV7-9,14,CASSAGRTQETQYF,TGTGCCAGCAGCGCAGGGAGGACCCAAGAGACCCAGTACTTC
-,TRBJ1-5,few,TRBV25-1,14,CASRRAGDNQPQHF,TGTGCCAGCAGGAGGGCGGGGGACAATCAGCCCCAGCATTTT
-,TRBJ1-2,-,TRBV27,13,CASSLGLAYGYTF,TGTGCCAGCAGCCTCGGTCTCGCCTATGGCTACACCTTC
TRBD2,TRBJ2-1,-,TRBV7-7,14,CASSLDGGYNEQFF,TGTGCTAGCAGCTTAGACGGGGGGTACAATGAGCAGTTCTTC